This TCR beta chain was recovered during a study of blood T cell repertoires in COVID-19. Study context: Donors in the United States, Italy and Spain gave samples during acute or convalescent COVID-19. Sample material is recorded as cDNA or gDNA derived from T cells, B-cell-depleted T cells, or PBMCs.

The data were produced by immunoSEQ multiplex PCR, yet TCRdb's version contains in-frame clones alone and is incomplete. The table shows about 300,000 clones, with 70% to 90% occurring only once. The CDR3 length is 11 residues. V lost 4 bases and J 4 bases, leaving 5 bases between the germline ends. In germline, CDR1 is SQVTM, CDR2 ANQGSEA. This sequence joins TRBV29-1 and TRBJ1-3; D ambiguous. Sample: peripheral blood. The source of this sequence is a young woman who had recovered from COVID-19. The CDR3 reads CSVVRGNTIYF. The CDR3 DNA follows: TGCAGCGTTGTCAGGGGAAACACCATATATTTT.